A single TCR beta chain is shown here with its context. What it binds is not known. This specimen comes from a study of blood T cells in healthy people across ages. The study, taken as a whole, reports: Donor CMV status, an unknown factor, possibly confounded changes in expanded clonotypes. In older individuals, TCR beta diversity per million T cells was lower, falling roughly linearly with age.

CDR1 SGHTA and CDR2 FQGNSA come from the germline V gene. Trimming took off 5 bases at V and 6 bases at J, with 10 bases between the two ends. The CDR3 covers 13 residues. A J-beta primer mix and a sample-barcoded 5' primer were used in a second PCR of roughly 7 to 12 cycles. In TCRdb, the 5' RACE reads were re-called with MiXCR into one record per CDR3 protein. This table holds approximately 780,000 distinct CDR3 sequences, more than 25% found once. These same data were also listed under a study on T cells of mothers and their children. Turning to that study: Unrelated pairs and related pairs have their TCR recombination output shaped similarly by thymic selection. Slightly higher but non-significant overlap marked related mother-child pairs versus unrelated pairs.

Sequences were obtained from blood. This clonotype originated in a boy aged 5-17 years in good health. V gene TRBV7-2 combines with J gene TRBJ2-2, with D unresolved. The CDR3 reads CASSHKLAGELFF. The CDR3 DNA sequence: TGTGCCAGCAGCCACAAGCTGGCCGGGGAGCTGTTTTTT.